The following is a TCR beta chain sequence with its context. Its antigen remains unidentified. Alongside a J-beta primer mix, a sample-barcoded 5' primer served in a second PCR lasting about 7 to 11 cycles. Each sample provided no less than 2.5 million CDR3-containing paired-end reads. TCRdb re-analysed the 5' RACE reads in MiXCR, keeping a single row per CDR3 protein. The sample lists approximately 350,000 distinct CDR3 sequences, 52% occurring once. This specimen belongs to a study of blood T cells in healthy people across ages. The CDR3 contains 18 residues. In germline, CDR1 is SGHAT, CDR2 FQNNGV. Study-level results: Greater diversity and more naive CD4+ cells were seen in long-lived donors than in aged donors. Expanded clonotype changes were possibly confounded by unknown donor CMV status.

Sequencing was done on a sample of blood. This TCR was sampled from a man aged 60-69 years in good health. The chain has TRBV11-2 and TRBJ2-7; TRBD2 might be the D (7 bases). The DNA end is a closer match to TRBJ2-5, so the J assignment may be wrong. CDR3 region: CASSLGWGGPRSQETQYF. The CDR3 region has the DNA TGTGCCAGCAGCTTAGGGTGGGGGGGCCCGAGGTCCCAAGAGACCCAGTACTTC.